This T cell receptor (beta chain) was captured in a study of prognosis after radiotherapy for stage I lung cancer. Note on this clonotype: Antigen unknown.

Researchers used two-round multiplex PCR to amplify TCR beta CDR3 starting from genomic DNA. Amplification in first-round PCR relied on primers specific to each TRBV and TRBJ gene. Each CDR3 protein is one row after TCRdb ran MiXCR on the multiplex PCR reads. The sample includes tens of thousands of distinct CDR3 sequences, 26% of them seen just once. Study-wide results and caveats: The study found lower Shannon entropy after stereotactic body radiation therapy in patients who developed distant metastases. In the expanded TCR clones, tumor specificity was not determined. With medians of approximately 9,100 versus 7,200, unique TCR clone counts fell after stereotactic body radiation therapy. Between patients with and without metastases, TRBV and TRBJ gene usage reportedly differed.

The sample was PBMCs, taken before or after stereotactic body radiation therapy (not recorded which). This TCR was recovered from a donor aged 50 or older with non-small cell lung cancer.

The CDR3 spells CASSEAGSRGGELFF. CDR3 nucleotide sequence: TGTGCCAGCAGTGAAGCCGGTAGCCGTGGTGGGGAGCTGTTTTTT. The chain carries TRBV2 and TRBJ2-2, with D uncertain. Germline V gene sequence: CDR1 SNHLY, CDR2 FYNNEI. Trimming removed 0 bases from V and 8 bases from J, with 13 bases in between. There are 15 residues in the CDR3.